Each of the 2 T cell receptor beta chains below was sequenced from the same sample in a study of blood T cells in healthy people across ages. A second PCR, run for roughly 7 to 11 cycles, used a sample-barcoded 5' primer plus a J-beta primer mix. One entry per CDR3 protein, called by TCRdb with MiXCR from the 5' RACE reads. The data hold some 800,000 distinct CDR3 sequences, with 20% to 25% observed a single time. These data were also filed under a second study, of T cells of mothers and their children.

Sequencing was carried out using blood. All receptors derive from a boy aged 10-17 years in good health.

The J gene is TRBJ1-4, the V gene TRBV4-3; TRBD1 matches 9 bases. The CDR3 is 16 amino acids. Unmatched junction bases numbered 4, after V lost 2 bases and J lost 3 bases. From germline, CDR1 is LGHNA and CDR2 YSLEER. The CDR3, as DNA: TGCGCCAGCAGCCAAACAGGGGGCACGGCTAATGAAAAACTGTTTTTT. Translated: CASSQTGGTANEKLFF.

This chain joins TRBV5-5 and TRBJ2-1; unclear D gene. The CDR3 is 16 amino acids. V was cut by 1 base and J by 1 base, with 12 bases left in between. Germline V gene lookup returns CDR1 SGHKS and CDR2 YYEKEE (reference sequence). The CDR3 DNA reads TGTGCCAGCAGCTTGTCATGGGAAGGGTCCTACAATGAGCAGTTCTTC. Its protein product is CASSLSWEGSYNEQFF.